What follows is one TCR beta chain and its context. Its target is unknown. These data come from a study of T cells in localized non-small cell lung cancer. The CDR3 runs 11 residues. The germline V gene has CDR1 SGHVS and CDR2 FQNEAQ. Trimming took 5 bases from V and 7 from J, leaving 8 bases between them. Study-level points and caveats: Clonality peaked in uninvolved adjacent lung rather than tumor.

Measured with immunoSEQ multiplex PCR; TCRdb has only the in-frame clones, and not every one. The sample carries some 33,000 clones, around 90% recorded once. The clonotype originates from a man aged 35 to 70 with stage II lung adenocarcinoma. The chain links TRBV7-8 to TRBJ1-1; D is undetermined. The specimen was PBMCs, collected before any cancer treatment. The CDR3 DNA is TGTGCCAGCAGCCACGACGGTGAAGCTTTCTTT. This gives the protein CASSHDGEAFF.